A selection of T cell receptor beta chains follows, all from one sample in a study of radiotherapy plus CTLA-4 blockade in lung cancer. Using immunoSEQ multiplex PCR, the repertoire was profiled, and TCRdb retains in-frame clones only, with some absent. The sample lists 81,000 or so clones; about 80% were seen once. The sequences come from peripheral blood, collected from a patient treated with radiotherapy plus ipilimumab. The receptors shown here come from a human donor with non-small cell lung cancer who had stable disease on radiotherapy plus ipilimumab. Each CDR3 is given with its conserved first and last residue. D genes are given only for firm matches. Some rows mark clone size as missing; the rest say once, few, many or name a class of expanded clone.

abundance	len	d_gene	v_gene	j_gene	CDR3aa	CDR3nt
.	15	TRBD2	TRBV7-3	TRBJ2-7	CASSLTWAGVAEQYF	TGTGCCAGCAGCCTAACCTGGGCGGGAGTGGCCGAGCAGTACTTC
.	14	.	TRBV14	TRBJ1-2	CASSVRGAIYGYTF	TGTGCCAGCAGCGTCCGAGGGGCCATCTATGGCTACACCTTC
.	15	.	TRBV5-1	TRBJ2-1	CASSPGLASYNEQFF	TGCGCCAGCAGCCCCGGACTGGCCAGCTACAATGAGCAGTTCTTC
.	13	.	TRBV25-1	TRBJ1-6	CASSEWTEGPLHF	TGTGCCAGCAGTGAATGGACAGAGGGACCCCTCCACTTT
few	14	.	TRBV1	TRBJ1-3	CTSSRRDVGNTIYF	TGCACCAGCAGCCGCCGAGACGTCGGAAACACCATATATTTT
few	15	.	TRBV18	TRBJ1-4	CASSPLQEANEKLFF	TGTGCCAGCTCACCACTCCAGGAGGCAAATGAAAAACTGTTTTTT
.	13	.	TRBV28	TRBJ2-2	CAILSANTGELFF	TGTGCCATACTTAGCGCGAACACCGGGGAGCTGTTTTTT
.	14	TRBD1	TRBV7-6	TRBJ2-7	CASSLAQGANEQYF	TGTGCCAGCAGCTTGGCACAGGGGGCCAACGAGCAGTACTTC
.	13	.	TRBV5-1	TRBJ1-2	CASSLTLDYGYTF	TGCGCCAGCAGCTTGACGCTGGACTATGGCTACACCTTC
.	13	.	TRBV5-3	TRBJ2-5	CARSLAGRETQYF	TGTGCCAGAAGCTTGGCCGGTCGGGAGACCCAGTACTTC
.	14	.	TRBV14	TRBJ2-5	CASSPNLSQETQYF	TGTGCCAGCAGCCCTAACCTATCCCAAGAGACCCAGTACTTC
.	14	.	TRBV5-5	TRBJ2-4	CASSFEGTADIQYF	TGTGCCAGCAGCTTCGAGGGGACTGCGGACATTCAGTACTTC
once	14	.	TRBV10-2	TRBJ1-6	CASRGQGLNSPLHF	TGCGCCAGCAGAGGTCAGGGGCTTAATTCACCCCTCCACTTT
.	13	TRBD1	TRBV6-1	TRBJ1-2	CASSETGTDGYTF	TGTGCCAGCAGTGAAACCGGGACAGATGGCTACACCTTC
.	15	.	TRBV27	TRBJ2-7	CASSLNNRVAGEQYF	TGTGCCAGCAGTTTAAATAATAGGGTGGCGGGGGAGCAGTACTTC
.	17	TRBD2	TRBV27	TRBJ2-3	CASSWGGLAGVPDTQYF	TGTGCCAGCAGTTGGGGGGGCCTAGCGGGAGTTCCAGATACGCAGTATTTT
.	15	TRBD1	TRBV27	TRBJ1-2	CASSSPDRGLRGYTF	TGTGCCAGCAGTTCCCCCGACAGGGGGCTTAGGGGCTACACCTTC
.	15	.	TRBV6-1	TRBJ2-1	CASSERGLGPDEQFF	TGTGCCAGCAGTGAACGGGGACTGGGGCCAGATGAGCAGTTCTTC
.	12	TRBD1	TRBV28	TRBJ1-1	CASSPDRRRAFF	TGTGCCAGCAGCCCGGACAGGAGGAGGGCTTTCTTT
.	13	.	TRBV28	TRBJ2-1	CASSFPGDNEQFF	TGTGCCAGCAGTTTCCCGGGGGACAATGAGCAGTTCTTC
.	14	.	TRBV19	TRBJ1-5	CASKMGRSNQPQHF	TGTGCCAGCAAGATGGGGAGAAGCAATCAGCCCCAGCATTTT
few	16	TRBD2	TRBV7-6	TRBJ2-2	CASSLTTSGSQGELFF	TGTGCCAGCAGCTTGACGACTAGCGGTTCTCAAGGGGAGCTGTTTTTT
.	16	TRBD2	TRBV5-1	TRBJ2-2	CASSRGLGRDTGELFF	TGCGCCAGCAGCAGGGGACTAGGCCGGGACACCGGGGAGCTGTTTTTT
.	16	TRBD2	TRBV15	TRBJ2-3	CATSSLAWGGADTQYF	TGTGCCACCAGCAGCTTAGCGTGGGGGGGGGCAGATACGCAGTATTTT
.	11	.	TRBV2	TRBJ1-5	CASSEGQTQHF	TGTGCCAGCAGTGAAGGGCAGACCCAGCATTTT
.	15	TRBD1	TRBV9	TRBJ1-2	CASSVGNRGDYGYTF	TGTGCCAGCAGCGTAGGGAACAGGGGTGACTATGGCTACACCTTC
.	15	.	TRBV19	TRBJ1-5	CASSFQVGVYQPQHF	TGTGCCAGTAGTTTCCAAGTCGGGGTCTATCAGCCCCAGCATTTT
.	11	.	TRBV19	TRBJ2-7	CASSSLGQQYF	TGTGCCAGTAGCTCGTTGGGCCAGCAGTACTTC
.	15	.	TRBV5-4	TRBJ1-2	CASSSPGRSNYGYTF	TGTGCCAGCAGCTCGCCGGGACGGAGTAACTATGGCTACACCTTC
.	13	TRBD1	TRBV9	TRBJ2-7	CASSKRQGYEQYF	TGTGCCAGCAGCAAGCGACAGGGGTACGAGCAGTACTTC
.	12	.	TRBV11-1	TRBJ1-5	CASSLRGQPQHF	TGTGCCAGCAGCTTACGAGGTCAGCCCCAGCATTTT
.	15	TRBD1	TRBV18	TRBJ2-3	CASSQGQGSTDTQYF	TGTGCCAGCTCCCAAGGACAGGGGAGCACAGATACGCAGTATTTT
.	13	.	TRBV28	TRBJ1-5	CASLLRADQPQHF	TGTGCCAGCTTGCTTAGAGCGGATCAGCCCCAGCATTTT
.	14	.	TRBV7-8	TRBJ2-7	CASSLAALGYEQYF	TGTGCCAGCAGCCTTGCCGCTCTGGGCTACGAGCAGTACTTC
once	10	.	TRBV20-1	TRBJ1-2	CSVPGARYTF	TGCAGTGTCCCAGGAGCACGCTACACCTTC
.	16	.	TRBV5-4	TRBJ1-5	CASSQAQGNSNQPQHF	TGTGCCAGCAGCCAAGCTCAGGGTAATAGCAATCAGCCCCAGCATTTT
.	16	TRBD1	TRBV7-9	TRBJ2-7	CASRMAGGTGGNEQYF	TGTGCCAGCAGAATGGCTGGGGGGACAGGGGGCAACGAGCAGTACTTC
.	13	.	TRBV28	TRBJ1-2	CATFFPGEYGYTF	TGTGCCACCTTTTTTCCCGGGGAATACGGATACACCTTC
.	16	TRBD2	TRBV7-2	TRBJ2-3	CASSLGISGGSDTQYF	TGTGCCAGCAGCTTAGGTATTAGCGGGGGTTCAGATACGCAGTATTTT
.	14	.	TRBV27	TRBJ2-1	CASSRYYTGTEQFF	TGTGCCAGCAGCCGATATTACACAGGGACAGAGCAGTTCTTC
.	14	TRBD1	TRBV18	TRBJ2-7	CASSPASQGNEQYF	TGTGCCAGCTCACCTGCATCACAGGGGAACGAGCAGTACTTC
.	16	.	TRBV5-1	TRBJ1-3	CASSLTGSSSGNTIYF	TGCGCCAGCAGCTTGACCGGTAGCAGCTCTGGAAACACCATATATTTT
.	15	TRBD1	TRBV5-1	TRBJ2-5	CASSPRTGGLETQYF	TGCGCCAGCAGCCCAAGGACAGGGGGCTTAGAGACCCAGTACTTC
.	16	.	TRBV5-1	TRBJ1-6	CASSLDGRSYNSPLHF	TGCGCCAGCAGCCTGGACGGGCGCTCCTATAATTCACCCCTCCACTTT
.	17	.	TRBV7-8	TRBJ2-2	CASSRSRARGNTGELFF	TGTGCCAGCAGCAGGAGTAGGGCTCGCGGAAACACCGGGGAGCTGTTTTTT
.	19	TRBD2	TRBV15	TRBJ2-3	CATSRDTGLAGGLTDTQYF	TGTGCCACCAGCAGAGATACGGGACTAGCGGGGGGTCTCACAGATACGCAGTATTTT
few	17	TRBD1	TRBV19	TRBJ1-2	CASSISTSTGVPYGYTF	TGTGCCAGTAGTATCTCCACCTCGACAGGGGTCCCATATGGCTACACCTTC
.	12	.	TRBV5-6	TRBJ1-1	CASSFRYTEAFF	TGTGCCAGCAGCTTTCGGTACACTGAAGCTTTCTTT
.	13	.	TRBV7-2	TRBJ1-2	CASSGGRAAAYTF	TGTGCCAGCAGCGGGGGGAGGGCAGCCGCCTACACCTTC